Following are 3 T cell receptor beta chains from one sample sequenced in a study of blood T cell repertoires in COVID-19. Clones were read by immunoSEQ multiplex PCR, and TCRdb kept only the in-frame ones, dropping some. The table shows about 170,000 clones, with 79% occurring only once. Sequencing used PBMCs or T cells enriched from blood (not recorded which). The receptors derive from a woman aged 70-85 years in a cohort exposed to, infected with or recovered from COVID-19 (not recorded which).

The rearrangement joins TRBV5-4 to TRBJ2-3; D is undetermined. The germline gives CDR1 SGHNT, CDR2 YYREEE (reference sequence). Trimming removed 0 bases at V and 11 bases at J, with 10 bases between. The CDR3 totals 12 residues. The CDR3 coding sequence is TGTGCCAGCAGCTTGGCGAGTCGAGTGCAGTATTTT. Its protein product is CASSLASRVQYF.

The V call is TRBV7-2, the J call TRBJ2-2; D perhaps matches TRBD2 (6 bases). Germline V CDR1 and CDR2: SGHTA, FQGNSA. This CDR3 has 14 amino acids. Trimming removed 7 bases at V and 2 bases at J, with 11 bases between. CDR3 sequence reads: CASMGGENTGELFF. CDR3 DNA: TGTGCCAGCATGGGCGGGGAAAACACCGGGGAGCTGTTTTTT.

The chain couples TRBV7-9 to TRBJ2-1; D gene uncertain. CDR1 is SEHNR and CDR2 is FQNEAQ in the germline V gene (reference sequence). The length of the CDR3 is 14 residues. V lost 5 bases to trimming and J lost 6 bases, with 14 bases between them. CDR3 sequence (DNA): TGTGCCAGCAGCCCAGCCCGGCAGGCCAATGAGCAGTTCTTC. This gives the protein CASSPARQANEQFF.